The 30 T cell receptor beta chains below were found in one sample sequenced in a study of blood T cell repertoires in COVID-19. Method: immunoSEQ multiplex PCR; TCRdb's copy keeps in-frame clones and lacks some. The sample holds about 140,000 clones, more than 75% seen once. The sequenced material came from peripheral blood. These receptors all come from a man in his fifties or sixties with acute or convalescent COVID-19.

V is TRBV27 and J is TRBJ2-7; 12 nucleotides agree with TRBD2. This CDR3 comprises 15 residues. The trim removed 0 bases at V and 4 bases at J, leaving 1 base unmatched. From germline, CDR1 is MNHEY and CDR2 SMNVEV (reference sequence). CDR3 in amino acids: CASSLSTSGSYEQYF. DNA for the CDR3: TGTGCCAGCAGTTTATCGACTAGCGGGAGTTACGAGCAGTACTTC.

The CDR3 sequence: CASSLTGTSALNTQYF. The CDR3 coding sequence is TGTGCCAGCAGCTTGACCGGGACTAGCGCCCTCAATACGCAGTATTTT. V usage is TRBV7-2 and J usage is TRBJ2-3; 10 bases map to TRBD2. Germline V gives CDR1 SGHTA, CDR2 FQGNSA. The CDR3 extends over 16 amino acids. V shed 3 bases and J 7 bases; nucleotides not matched to a gene: 10.

The CDR3 region has the DNA TGTGCCAGCTCACCTAGGTCCGGGACAGCGTACAATGAGCAGTTCTTC. As protein: CASSPRSGTAYNEQFF. V usage is TRBV18 and J usage is TRBJ2-1, with 7 bases lining up with TRBD1. This CDR3 comprises 16 residues. The germline V gene has CDR1 KGHSH and CDR2 LQKENI. With 3 bases clipped from V and 4 bases from J, the junction kept 9 bases outside the gene matches.

V gene TRBV5-4 combines with J gene TRBJ1-2, with 10 bases aligning to TRBD1. The length of the CDR3 is 14 residues. Germline CDR1 and CDR2: SGHNT and YYREEE (reference sequence). V lost 4 bases, J lost 6 bases, and 6 bases stayed unmatched. CDR3 in amino acids: CASSATGTGDGYTF. CDR3 coding DNA: TGTGCCAGCAGCGCTACCGGGACAGGGGATGGCTACACCTTC.

A few counts support this clone. The V call is TRBV18, the J call TRBJ1-5; D is unresolved. The CDR3 is 14 residues long. The germline V and J ends were trimmed by 3 bases and 3 bases, with 9 bases remaining between them. Germline lookup yields CDR1 KGHSH and CDR2 LQKENI. CDR3 amino acids: CASSPVNNNQPQHF. The CDR3 DNA reads as TGTGCCAGCTCACCGGTTAACAACAATCAGCCCCAGCATTTT.

The rearrangement joins TRBV5-1 to TRBJ1-4; perhaps TRBD1 as D (5 bases). The CDR3 length is 16 residues. The germline gives CDR1 SGHRS, CDR2 YFSETQ. V lost 4 bases and J lost 0, with 13 bases in between. The CDR3 DNA reads TGCGCCAGCAGCCCGGGACTACAATCAACTAATGAAAAACTGTTTTTT. Translating gives CASSPGLQSTNEKLFF.

This clone appeared a few times. The V gene is TRBV11-1, the J gene TRBJ2-2; weak D call: TRBD1 (5 bases). Between the trimmed V and J ends, which lost 5 bases and 7 bases, there was a span of 11 bases. The CDR3 is 13 amino acids. The germline gives CDR1 SGHAT, CDR2 FQDESV (reference sequence). The CDR3 sequence: CASSLREGGELFF. In DNA, the CDR3 is TGTGCCAGCAGCCTCAGGGAAGGCGGGGAGCTGTTTTTT.

The CDR3 DNA sequence: TGTGCCAGCAGTTTTATCAGGGGATACAATGAGCAGTTCTTC. Its protein product is CASSFIRGYNEQFF. The rearrangement uses TRBV27 and TRBJ2-1; tentative D call: TRBD1 (6 bases). The CDR3 consists of 14 residues. Trimming shortened V by 3 bases and J by 4 bases, and 10 bases separated the two germline ends. Germline CDR1 MNHEY, CDR2 SMNVEV (reference sequence).

The rearrangement joins TRBV18 to TRBJ1-4; TRBD1 aligns across 9 bases. Germline CDR1 KGHSH, CDR2 LQKENI. This CDR3 is 16 amino acids long. The trim removed 0 bases at V and 6 bases at J, leaving 5 bases unmatched. The CDR3 is CASSPPEGQGYEKLFF. As DNA, the CDR3 is TGTGCCAGCTCACCACCGGAGGGACAGGGTTATGAAAAACTGTTTTTT. The full variable domain, its missing parts supplied by reference TRBV18 and TRBJ1-4, is NAGVMQNPRHLVRRRGQEARLRCSPMKGHSHVYWYRQLPEEGLKFMVYLQKENIIDESGMPKERFSAEFPKEGPSILRIQQVVRGDSAAYFCASSPPEGQGYEKLFFGSGTQLSVL.

This clone was seen just once. The J gene is TRBJ2-3, the V gene TRBV5-4; 15 bases fit TRBD2. Trimming removed 4 bases from V and 3 bases from J; junction bases left unmatched: 3. Per germline, CDR1 SGHNT and CDR2 YYREEE (reference sequence). The CDR3 is 16 amino acids. As DNA, the CDR3 is TGTGCCAGCAGCACCGGACTAGCGGGAGGGACAGATACGCAGTATTTT. Translation: CASSTGLAGGTDTQYF.

The V gene is TRBV7-3, the J gene TRBJ2-2; a weak D match, TRBD2 (5 bases). Germline-derived CDR1 and CDR2 are SGHTA and FQGTGA. The CDR3 has 14 residues. V lost 5 bases and J lost 3, with 10 bases in between. The chain's CDR3 is CASSPQEDTGELFF. CDR3 DNA: TGTGCCAGCAGCCCCCAGGAGGACACCGGGGAGCTGTTTTTT.

This clone was seen more than once but under ten times. The rearrangement uses TRBV7-6 and TRBJ2-1, with D maybe TRBD1 (6 bases). Trimming left V 0 bases short and J 1 base short, with 7 bases between. Per the germline V gene, CDR1 is SGHVS and CDR2 is FNYEAQ. The CDR3 is 15 residues long. CDR3 bases: TGTGCCAGCAGCTTAGCTGGACAGTCCTACAATGAGCAGTTCTTC. Its protein product is CASSLAGQSYNEQFF.

This clone has just a few counts. This chain links TRBV12-5 with TRBJ1-1; TRBD1 agrees at 9 bases. Germline CDR1 and CDR2: LGHNT and FRNRAP. After removal of 6 bases from V and 5 bases from J, the junction contained 4 bases not matched to a gene. CDR3 length equals 13 residues. In DNA form, the CDR3 reads TGTGCTAGTGGGGGACAGGGTTGGACTGAAGCTTTCTTT. Its protein is CASGGQGWTEAFF.

This chain connects TRBV12-3 or TRBV12-4 to TRBJ2-5, with D perhaps TRBD2 (5 bases). The ends were cut back, 1 base at V and 7 bases at J, with 10 bases in the middle. This CDR3 has 13 amino acids. CDR3 in amino acids: CASSLGEPGTQYF. Here the CDR3 DNA reads TGTGCCAGCAGTTTAGGGGAGCCGGGGACCCAGTACTTC.

This clone is a singleton in its sample. The rearrangement uses TRBV9 and TRBJ1-2, with D possibly TRBD1 on 6 matching bases. Germline V lookup: CDR1 SGDLS, CDR2 YYNGEE. Trimming removed 1 base from V and 7 bases from J, with 11 bases in between. This CDR3 has 13 amino acids. The CDR3 loop reads CASSVSGDGGYTF. In nucleotides, the CDR3 is TGTGCCAGCAGCGTATCAGGGGATGGTGGCTACACCTTC.

This chain's CDR3 is CASSLLALGLTDTQYF. DNA of the CDR3: TGTGCCAGCTCACTACTAGCGCTCGGTTTAACAGATACGCAGTATTTT. The chain couples TRBV18 to TRBJ2-3; 7 bases agree with TRBD2. The CDR3 extends over 16 amino acids. Germline-derived CDR1 and CDR2 are KGHSH and LQKENI. V lost 4 bases and J lost 3; bases outside the gene matches: 10.

The chain carries TRBV28 and TRBJ2-2, with 8 nucleotides matching TRBD1. The CDR3 is made up of 15 amino acids. Germline-derived CDR1 and CDR2 are MDHEN and SYDVKM. V lost 6 bases, J lost 4 bases, and 7 bases stayed unmatched. Here the CDR3 reads CASRGPGQVTGELFF. The CDR3 DNA sequence: TGTGCCAGCAGGGGTCCGGGACAGGTCACCGGGGAGCTGTTTTTT.

The chain uses TRBV9 and TRBJ1-2; D not certain. The CDR3 has 14 residues. The V gene's germline CDR1 is SGDLS and CDR2 YYNGEE. V was shortened by 1 base and J by 1 base, with 8 bases between the two germline ends. The CDR3 spells CASSVYPGNYGYTF. The CDR3 DNA reads as TGTGCCAGCAGCGTATACCCGGGTAACTATGGCTACACCTTC.

The rearrangement links TRBV28 to TRBJ2-7; 12 nucleotides line up with TRBD2. CDR3 length: 15 amino acids. J was trimmed by 6 bases and V by 2 bases; bases with no gene match: 5. In germline, CDR1 is MDHEN, CDR2 SYDVKM. CDR3 protein: CASSLGLAGGPEQYF. In DNA form, the CDR3 reads TGTGCCAGCAGTTTAGGTCTAGCGGGAGGGCCCGAGCAGTACTTC. Supplemented by reference TRBV28 and TRBJ2-7, the full variable domain reads DVKVTQSSRYLVKRTGEKVFLECVQDMDHENMFWYRQDPGLGLRLIYFSYDVKMKEKGDIPEGYSVSREKKERFSLILESASTNQTSMYLCASSLGLAGGPEQYFGPGTRLTVT.

The chain combines TRBV9 with TRBJ1-1, with D unclear. Trimming took off 0 bases at V and 1 base at J, with 7 bases between the two ends. This CDR3 is built from 14 residues. Germline assignment: CDR1 SGDLS and CDR2 YYNGEE. In nucleotides, the CDR3 is TGTGCCAGCAGCGTAGGGACTCCGAACACTGAAGCTTTCTTT. Encoded protein: CASSVGTPNTEAFF.

A few counts support this clone. CDR3 DNA: TGCAGCGTAGCCCGGGAGAGCTCCTACAATGAGCAGTTCTTC. Translation: CSVARESSYNEQFF. This chain connects TRBV29-1 to TRBJ2-1; a possible D gene is TRBD2 (6 bases). CDR1 and CDR2 from the germline V gene are SQVTM and ANQGSEA. The length of the CDR3 is 14 residues. The V and J ends lost 6 bases and 0 bases respectively, with 12 bases between them.

The V call is TRBV7-5, the J call TRBJ2-5; the D call of TRBD2 is as the table states it, not checked on the DNA. TRBV7-5 is a recognized pseudogene. This CDR3 contains 17 residues. The CDR3 protein is CVRSLRGLAGLQETQYF. The DNA of the CDR3 is TGTGTCAGAAGCTTACGTGGACTAGCGGGACTTCAAGAGACCCAGTACTTC.

The gene calls are TRBV27 and TRBJ2-3; 7 bases fit TRBD1. After removal of 6 bases from V and 4 bases from J, the junction contained 13 bases not matched to a gene. The CDR3 runs 16 residues. Looked up from germline, CDR1 is MNHEY and CDR2 is SMNVEV (reference sequence). CDR3 protein: CASSPSQGERADTQYF. As DNA, the CDR3 is TGTGCCAGCAGCCCGTCCCAGGGGGAGAGAGCAGATACGCAGTATTTT.

This clone was seen more than once but under ten times. The chain is built from TRBV11-2 and TRBJ2-7; D possibly corresponds to TRBD2 (6 bases). This CDR3 comprises 15 residues. The V gene lost 5 bases and the J gene lost 4 bases, with 18 bases spanning the gap. Germline V lookup: CDR1 SGHAT, CDR2 FQNNGV. CDR3 residues: CASSPNPGSSYEQYF. CDR3 sequence (DNA): TGTGCCAGCAGCCCAAACCCCGGGAGTTCGTACGAGCAGTACTTC.

This clone was counted many times. The rearrangement links TRBV29-1 to TRBJ1-2; 8 nucleotides align to TRBD1. With 7 bases clipped from V and 8 bases from J, the junction kept 6 bases outside the gene matches. The CDR3 is 11 residues long. The germline V gene has CDR1 SQVTM and CDR2 ANQGSEA. The CDR3 coding sequence is TGCAGCGGTGGACAGGGTGGGGGCTACACCTTC. Protein sequence: CSGGQGGGYTF.

In its sample, this clone was seen once. The CDR3 DNA follows: TGTGCCAGCATAGGGGGTTTTAACTCTGGGGCCAACGTCCTGACTTTC. The encoded protein is CASIGGFNSGANVLTF. V gene TRBV28 combines with J gene TRBJ2-6; the D gene is possibly TRBD1 (6 bases). CDR3 length equals 16 residues. V was trimmed by 7 bases and J by 0 bases, leaving 13 bases between them. CDR1 MDHEN and CDR2 SYDVKM come from the germline V gene.

V and J are TRBV28 and TRBJ1-4; D uncertain. The CDR3 sequence is 14 residues long. CDR1 MDHEN and CDR2 SYDVKM come from the germline V gene. V was clipped by 2 bases and J by 5 bases, with 9 bases between them. The CDR3 reads CASSLKQPNEKLFF. The CDR3 DNA sequence: TGTGCCAGCAGTTTAAAACAGCCGAATGAAAAACTGTTTTTT.

This chain joins TRBV7-9 and TRBJ1-5; D is ambiguous. The CDR3 is 12 residues long. Germline values: CDR1 SEHNR, CDR2 FQNEAQ (reference sequence). V gave up 1 base and J gave up 9 bases, with 7 bases separating them. The CDR3 is CASSLGGLPQHF. In nucleotides, the CDR3 is TGTGCCAGCAGCTTAGGAGGCCTGCCCCAGCATTTT.

This clone was recorded a few times. This rearrangement joins TRBV19 to TRBJ1-2, with a possible D match to TRBD1 (6 bases). Germline lookup yields CDR1 LNHDA and CDR2 SQIVND (reference sequence). The ends were cut back, 6 bases at V and 8 bases at J, with 13 bases in the middle. This CDR3 has 12 amino acids. For the CDR3, the DNA is TGTGCCAGTAGCTTACAGGGATGGGGCTACACCTTC. It encodes CASSLQGWGYTF.

This chain connects TRBV2 to TRBJ1-5; D not certain. The CDR3 has 14 residues. Looked up from germline, CDR1 is SNHLY and CDR2 is FYNNEI. V dropped 6 bases and J dropped 4 bases, with 13 bases sitting between them. The CDR3 spells CASSVPERNQPQHF. CDR3 in DNA: TGTGCCAGCAGCGTACCGGAGAGGAATCAGCCCCAGCATTTT.